One and the same sample provided the 6 T cell receptor beta chains below, sequenced in a study of blood T cell repertoires in COVID-19. TCRdb's table, derived via immunoSEQ multiplex PCR, lists solely in-frame clones and lacks some. Of a few hundred thousand clones detected, around 82% appear once; the ten largest clones hold less than 8%. The sample taken for sequencing was PBMCs or T cells enriched from blood (not recorded which). These receptors all stem from a woman aged 40 to 49 with acute COVID-19.

The rearrangement uses TRBV27 and TRBJ1-2, with a tentative D call TRBD1 (5 bases). The CDR3 length is 14 residues. CDR1 and CDR2 (germline): MNHEY, SMNVEV (reference sequence). Trimming took 8 bases from V and 4 from J, leaving 17 bases between them. The CDR3 nucleotides are TGTGCCAGCGGGGTACGACAGAGTCTCTATGGCTACACCTTC. Amino acids: CASGVRQSLYGYTF.

The chain joins TRBV12-3 or TRBV12-4 to TRBJ1-2; weak D call: TRBD1 (6 bases). V gave up 7 bases and J gave up 14 bases, with 23 bases separating them. This CDR3 contains 13 residues. The CDR3 DNA is TGTGCCAGCAACTTACAGTTAGCAGGGGTGAATACCTTC. It specifies CASNLQLAGVNTF.

The chain couples TRBV15 to TRBJ1-2; TRBD1 is a possible D gene (5 bases). The CDR3 contains 16 residues. V was cut by 4 bases and J by 0 bases, with 15 bases left in between. Germline CDR1 is LNHNV and CDR2 is YYDKDF (reference sequence). CDR3 residues: CATSNRSPGANYGYTF. The CDR3 bases are TGTGCCACCAGCAACAGGTCCCCGGGAGCTAACTATGGCTACACCTTC.

The gene calls are TRBV5-4 and TRBJ1-2, with 7 nucleotides matching TRBD1. CDR1 SGHNT and CDR2 YYREEE come from the germline V gene (reference sequence). Trimming cost V 3 bases and J 8 bases; bases outside gene matches: 10. The CDR3 has 14 residues. The CDR3: CASSSGTARRGYTF. CDR3 DNA sequence: TGTGCCAGCAGCTCAGGGACAGCCCGCAGAGGCTACACCTTC.

This chain links TRBV27 with TRBJ1-5; TRBD1 aligns across 8 bases. The V gene's germline CDR1 is MNHEY and CDR2 SMNVEV (reference sequence). After removal of 2 bases from V and 2 bases from J, the junction contained 2 bases not matched to a gene. This CDR3 comprises 15 residues. CDR3 sequence reads: CASSLEQGGNQPQHF. CDR3 sequence (DNA): TGTGCCAGCAGTTTAGAACAGGGGGGCAATCAGCCCCAGCATTTT.

This sequence joins TRBV19 and TRBJ1-2; TRBD1 agrees at 9 bases. This CDR3 has 14 residues. Losses at the gene ends were 2 bases for V and 8 bases for J; bases not matched to a gene: 6. The germline V gene has CDR1 LNHDA and CDR2 SQIVND (reference sequence). CDR3 sequence reads: CASSIPRTGVGYTF. The CDR3 region has the DNA TGTGCCAGTAGTATACCGAGGACAGGGGTCGGCTACACCTTC. Combining the CDR3 with reference TRBV19 and TRBJ1-2 gives the whole variable domain DGGITQSPKYLFRKEGQNVTLSCEQNLNHDAMYWYRQDPGQGLRLIYYSQIVNDFQKGDIAEGYSVSREKKESFPLTVTSAQKNPTAFYLCASSIPRTGVGYTFGSGTRLTVV.